Presented here are 3 T cell receptor beta chains from one specimen sequenced in a study of blood T cell repertoires in COVID-19. The method was immunoSEQ multiplex PCR; TCRdb's version includes in-frame clones alone and lacks a portion of them. This table has roughly 190,000 clones, roughly 86% appearing once. Sequenced input: peripheral blood. The receptor set was obtained from a woman between 70 and 85 years old with active or convalescent COVID-19.

The chain is built from TRBV3-1 (or the pseudogene TRBV3-2) and TRBJ2-5; 15 bases line up with TRBD2. CDR1 LGHDT and CDR2 YNNKEL come from the germline V gene (reference sequence). With V trimmed by 5 bases and J by 2 bases, 6 bases remained unmatched. The CDR3 is 17 amino acids. In DNA form, the CDR3 reads TGTGCCAGCAGCAAAGGAGGACTAGCGGGAGGGCAAGAGACCCAGTACTTC. Protein: CASSKGGLAGGQETQYF.

The sample holds one count of this clone. CDR3 protein: CASSPGTGYTF. The CDR3 DNA reads TGTGCCAGCTCGCCCGGGACAGGCTACACCTTC. The V gene is TRBV18, the J gene TRBJ1-2; tentatively, D is TRBD1 (6 bases). The V gene's germline CDR1 is KGHSH and CDR2 LQKENI. V was cut by 6 bases and J by 8 bases, with 10 bases left in between. The CDR3 runs 11 residues.

The CDR3 nucleotides read TGTGCCAGTAGTATAGCGGGAGTAGCCTACAATGAGCAGTTCTTC. Translated: CASSIAGVAYNEQFF. V gene TRBV19 combines with J gene TRBJ2-1; TRBD2 is a possible D gene (6 bases). Trimming shortened V by 1 base and J by 2 bases, and 9 bases separated the two germline ends. The germline gives CDR1 LNHDA, CDR2 SQIVND (reference sequence). The CDR3 is 15 amino acids.